The 3 T cell receptor beta chains below all came from one sample that was sequenced in a study of blood T cells in healthy people across ages. A second PCR, run for about 7 to 11 cycles, used a sample-barcoded 5' primer plus a J-beta primer mix. One entry per CDR3 protein results from TCRdb running MiXCR on the 5' RACE reads. The sample consists of about 1.6 million distinct CDR3 sequences, about 31% of them appearing once. Sample: blood. These receptors were collected from a woman in her 30s in good health.

The chain uses TRBV28 and TRBJ2-5; possibly TRBD1 or TRBD2 for D (7 bases each). Trimming shortened V by 2 bases and J by 5 bases, and 15 bases separated the two germline ends. The CDR3 contains 15 residues. In germline, CDR1 is MDHEN, CDR2 SYDVKM. CDR3 loop: CASSLTVQGGETQYF. The CDR3 DNA is TGTGCCAGCAGTTTAACGGTGCAGGGGGGGGAGACCCAGTACTTC.

This clonotype has more than one count but fewer than ten. This rearrangement joins TRBV7-9 to TRBJ2-4; 10 positions agree with TRBD2. The end of the DNA aligns better with TRBJ2-7, so the J call may be wrong. CDR3 length: 15 amino acids. Per germline, CDR1 SEHNR and CDR2 FQNEAQ (reference sequence). CDR3 nucleotide sequence: TGTGCCAGCAGCCCGCTTAGCGGGGGGTCGGGCGAGCAGTACTTC. Translation gives CASSPLSGGSGEQYF.

The chain uses TRBV2 and TRBJ2-7; the D gene could be TRBD1 or TRBD2 (5 bases each). Germline-derived CDR1 and CDR2 are SNHLY and FYNNEI. The CDR3 is 14 amino acids. Trimming pared 5 bases from V and 0 bases from J, leaving 11 bases between. DNA of the CDR3: TGTGCCAGCAGTATTGGGGGAATCTCCTACGAGCAGTACTTC. Its protein is CASSIGGISYEQYF.